This T cell receptor beta chain was documented in a study of blood T cell repertoires in COVID-19. Study-level information: Specimens from acute and convalescent COVID-19 originated in the United States, Italy and Spain. PBMCs, B-cell-depleted T cells, or T cells were the source of the cDNA or gDNA that made up the material.

Profiled with immunoSEQ multiplex PCR; TCRdb holds only in-frame clones, not every one. The sample consists of around 400,000 clones, 85% to 90% of them appearing once. Recruitment covered roughly 22 US areas and drew participants whose ages spanned roughly 18 to 100 years. What the recovered Cohort 3 donors had was two negative PCRs, clearance, or symptom resolution. A single count supports this clone. V lost 2 bases and J lost 2, with 7 bases in between. The CDR3 has 14 residues. Germline V CDR1 and CDR2: MDHEN, SYDVKM. This chain links TRBV28 with TRBJ1-3; no clear D gene. Sequenced sample: PBMCs or T cells enriched from blood (not recorded which). The sequence came from a woman aged 25 to 39 who had recovered from COVID-19. This CDR3 reads CASSLGQAGNTIYF. In DNA, the CDR3 is TGTGCCAGCAGTTTAGGCCAGGCTGGAAACACCATATATTTT.